This T cell receptor (beta chain) originates from a study of OX40 agonist ivuxolimab in advanced cancers. Notes on the study in general: Clonal expansion by week 6 occurred in CD4+ and CD8+ blood T cells (at 0.1 to 3.0 mg/kg).

A word on this clone: The antigen remains unidentified.

The V gene end was trimmed by 6 bases and the J gene end by 2 bases; junction bases not matched to a gene: 6. From germline, CDR1 is SQVTM and CDR2 ANQGSEA. The CDR3 spans 13 residues. Sequencing was performed with immunoSEQ multiplex PCR; in TCRdb, only in-frame clones are kept and a portion is missing. This sample has 60,000 to 85,000 clones, with 70% to 80% found just once. The gene calls are TRBV29-1 and TRBJ1-1, with 7 bases that match TRBD1. Sample: CD4+ or CD8+ T cells sorted from blood, taken in a trial of the OX40 agonist ivuxolimab. This TCR came from an adult with an advanced solid tumor such as melanoma, head and neck, liver or kidney cancer. The CDR3 DNA follows: TGCAGCGTGACAGGACAGGTAAACACTGAAGCTTTCTTT. It specifies CSVTGQVNTEAFF.